The 3 T cell receptor beta chains presented below share a single source sample, sequenced in a study of CD8+ T cells in alopecia areata. cDNA reverse transcribed from extracted RNA served as the sequencing template. The data were produced by immunoSEQ multiplex PCR, yet TCRdb's version contains in-frame clones alone and is incomplete. The sample holds 100,000 to 120,000 clones, over 55% seen once. Sample: NKG2D-low CD8+ T cells sorted from blood. The receptors were gathered from a human donor with alopecia areata.

The rearrangement uses TRBV10-2 and TRBJ1-1; D is uncertain. The germline V and J ends were trimmed by 2 bases and 2 bases, with 6 bases remaining between them. Germline CDR1 and CDR2: WSHSY and SAAADI. This CDR3 has 13 residues. The CDR3 DNA reads TGCGCCAGCAGTGAGGGCCTCAACACTGAAGCTTTCTTT. Its translation is CASSEGLNTEAFF.

The rearrangement uses TRBV13 and TRBJ1-1; TRBD1 matches 8 bases. V lost 4 bases and J lost 10; bases outside the gene matches: 5. This CDR3 region has 12 residues. Germline values: CDR1 PRHDT, CDR2 FYEKMQ (reference sequence). Here the CDR3 reads CASSSDRDAAFF. The CDR3 DNA reads as TGTGCCAGCAGCTCGGACAGGGATGCAGCTTTCTTT.

This clone was seen more than once but under ten times. V is TRBV19 and J is TRBJ1-5; 7 nucleotides agree with TRBD1. After removal of 5 bases from V and 11 bases from J, the junction contained 27 bases not matched to a gene. Germline assignment: CDR1 LNHDA and CDR2 SQIVND (reference sequence). The CDR3 is made up of 19 amino acids. CDR3 bases: TGTGCCAGTAGTCCAACAACTTTGGACAGGCCCGGGGTCATGATCGCCCAGCATTTT. Its translation is CASSPTTLDRPGVMIAQHF.